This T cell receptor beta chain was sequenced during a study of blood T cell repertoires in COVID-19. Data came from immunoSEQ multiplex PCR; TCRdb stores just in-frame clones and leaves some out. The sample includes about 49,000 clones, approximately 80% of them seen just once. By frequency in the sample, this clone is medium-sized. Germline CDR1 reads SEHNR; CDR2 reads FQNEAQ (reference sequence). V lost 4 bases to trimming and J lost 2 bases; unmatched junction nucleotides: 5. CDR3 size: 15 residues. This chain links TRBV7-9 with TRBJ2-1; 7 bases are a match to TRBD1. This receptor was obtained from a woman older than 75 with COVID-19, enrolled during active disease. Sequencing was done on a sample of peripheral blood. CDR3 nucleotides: TGTGCCAGCAGCTCGGACAGGATCACCTACAATGAGCAGTTCTTC. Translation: CASSSDRITYNEQFF.